A selection of T cell receptor beta chains follows, all from one sample in a study of OX40 agonist ivuxolimab in advanced cancers. Repertoires were generated with immunoSEQ multiplex PCR, while TCRdb's copy carries only in-frame clones and drops some. Among 35,000 to 40,000 clones listed, 65% to 90% were seen once. Sequencing was performed on CD4+ or CD8+ T cells sorted from blood, taken in a trial of the OX40 agonist ivuxolimab. Source of these receptors: an adult with an advanced solid tumor such as melanoma, head and neck, liver or kidney cancer. Each CDR3 is given with its conserved first and last residue. The D gene is left open where the match is weak. The listing skips clone size in some rows; elsewhere it reads once, few, many or a size class.

clone_size,v_call,d_call,j_call,cdr3_aa,cdr3_nt
few,TRBV7-9,NA,TRBJ1-1,CASSSPPGLVEAFF,TGTGCCAGCAGCTCGCCCCCAGGTCTTGTTGAAGCTTTCTTT
few,TRBV29-1,NA,TRBJ2-2,CSVGRGNTGELFF,TGCAGCGTTGGCAGGGGAAACACCGGGGAGCTGTTTTTT
NA,TRBV6-6,NA,TRBJ2-7,CASSSPSKGYEQYF,TGTGCCAGCAGTTCCCCCTCGAAGGGCTACGAGCAGTACTTC
NA,TRBV6-5,NA,TRBJ1-1,CASSWANTEAFF,TGTGCCAGCAGTTGGGCGAACACTGAAGCTTTCTTT
NA,TRBV19,TRBD1,TRBJ2-7,CASRPGQSYEQYF,TGTGCCAGTAGACCGGGACAGTCTTACGAGCAGTACTTC
NA,TRBV6-5,NA,TRBJ2-1,CASSYSRVNEQFF,TGTGCCAGCAGTTACTCGAGGGTCAATGAGCAGTTCTTC
once,TRBV25-1,TRBD2,TRBJ2-5,CASSRPGLAVETQYF,TGTGCCAGCAGCCGGCCGGGACTAGCCGTCGAGACCCAGTACTTC
NA,TRBV18,TRBD1,TRBJ2-3,CASSPSTGTGGTDTQYF,TGTGCCAGCTCACCATCCACCGGGACAGGGGGCACAGATACGCAGTATTTT
once,TRBV5-1,NA,TRBJ2-1,CASSSQPGASYNEQFF,TGCGCCAGCAGCTCGCAGCCGGGGGCCTCCTACAATGAGCAGTTCTTC
NA,TRBV2,NA,TRBJ2-7,CASTGNSYEQYF,TGTGCCAGTACAGGGAACTCCTACGAGCAGTACTTC
NA,TRBV12-5,NA,TRBJ2-7,CASAVGLTYEQYF,TGTGCTAGTGCTGTGGGGTTAACCTACGAGCAGTACTTC
NA,TRBV7-9,TRBD2,TRBJ2-7,CASSELGLAETRVEQYF,TGTGCCAGCAGCGAGTTGGGACTAGCGGAAACCCGGGTCGAGCAGTACTTC
NA,TRBV4-3,NA,TRBJ2-3,CASSQGGRYTDTQYF,TGCGCCAGCAGCCAAGGGGGGAGATACACAGATACGCAGTATTTT
NA,TRBV11-3,NA,TRBJ2-1,CASRYVTRSYNEQFF,TGTGCCAGCAGATACGTAACGCGCTCCTACAATGAGCAGTTCTTC
few,TRBV2,NA,TRBJ1-6,CASSADRGYSPLHF,TGTGCCAGCAGCGCGGACAGAGGGTATTCACCCCTCCACTTT
NA,TRBV18,TRBD2,TRBJ2-3,CASSSSSGRYTDTQYF,TGTGCCAGCTCATCGTCTAGCGGGAGGTACACAGATACGCAGTATTTT
NA,TRBV4-2,TRBD2,TRBJ2-1,CASSSTSGRSYYNEQFF,TGTGCCAGCAGCTCGACTAGCGGGAGGTCGTATTACAATGAGCAGTTCTTC
NA,TRBV7-9,NA,TRBJ2-2,CASSPPLDTGELFF,TGTGCCAGCAGCCCACCCCTCGACACCGGGGAGCTGTTTTTT
few,TRBV7-9,NA,TRBJ1-3,CASSLAGAGNTIYF,TGTGCCAGCAGCTTAGCAGGGGCTGGAAACACCATATATTTT
once,TRBV25-1,TRBD2,TRBJ2-5,CASRTRLAGAETQYF,TGTGCCAGCAGGACAAGACTAGCGGGAGCAGAGACCCAGTACTTC
once,TRBV7-2,NA,TRBJ1-1,CASSAFGDTEAFF,TGTGCCAGCAGTGCCTTCGGGGACACTGAAGCTTTCTTT